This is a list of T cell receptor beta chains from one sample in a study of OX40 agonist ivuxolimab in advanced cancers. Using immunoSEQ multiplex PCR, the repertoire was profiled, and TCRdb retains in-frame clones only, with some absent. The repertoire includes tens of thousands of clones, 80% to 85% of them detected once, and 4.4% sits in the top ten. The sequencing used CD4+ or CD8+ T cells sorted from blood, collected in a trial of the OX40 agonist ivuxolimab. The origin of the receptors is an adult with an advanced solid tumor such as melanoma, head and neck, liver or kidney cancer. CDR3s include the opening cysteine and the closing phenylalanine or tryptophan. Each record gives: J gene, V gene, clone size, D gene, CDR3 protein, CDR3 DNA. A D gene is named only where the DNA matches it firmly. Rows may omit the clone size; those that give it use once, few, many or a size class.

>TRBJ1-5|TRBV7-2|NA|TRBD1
CASSLHGTGGQPQHF
TGTGCCAGCAGCTTACACGGGACAGGGGGTCAGCCCCAGCATTTT
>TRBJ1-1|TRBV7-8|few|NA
CASTPTEGWAEAFF
TGTGCCAGCACCCCAACGGAGGGTTGGGCTGAAGCTTTCTTT
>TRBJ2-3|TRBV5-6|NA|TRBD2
CASSGERGSTDTQYF
TGTGCCAGCAGCGGGGAGCGGGGGAGCACAGATACGCAGTATTTT
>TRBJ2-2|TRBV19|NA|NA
CASSNPGIPNTGELFF
TGTGCCAGTAGTAATCCCGGGATCCCGAACACCGGGGAGCTGTTTTTT
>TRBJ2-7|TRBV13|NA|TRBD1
CASVKDRDHEQYF
TGTGCCAGCGTTAAGGACAGGGACCACGAGCAGTACTTC
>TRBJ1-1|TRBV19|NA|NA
CASRVRGRDTEAFF
TGTGCCAGTAGAGTGAGGGGCAGGGACACTGAAGCTTTCTTT
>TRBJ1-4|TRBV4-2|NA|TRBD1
CASSQGTGEEKLFF
TGTGCCAGCAGCCAGGGGACAGGGGAGGAAAAACTGTTTTTT
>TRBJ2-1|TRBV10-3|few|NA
CAISESASDEQFF
TGTGCCATCAGTGAGTCGGCTAGTGACGAGCAGTTCTTC
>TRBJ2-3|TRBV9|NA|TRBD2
CASSPKLAVGTDTQYF
TGTGCCAGCAGCCCCAAACTAGCGGTTGGCACAGATACGCAGTATTTT
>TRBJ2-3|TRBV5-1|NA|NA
CASSSLASTDTQYF
TGCGCCAGCAGCTCCCTAGCTAGCACAGATACGCAGTATTTT
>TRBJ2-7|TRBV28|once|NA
CASSFSLRVLTYEQYF
TGTGCCAGCAGTTTCTCGTTGCGGGTACTAACCTACGAGCAGTACTTC
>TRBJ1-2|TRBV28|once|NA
CASSLVQPYGYTF
TGTGCCAGCAGTTTAGTTCAGCCCTATGGCTACACCTTC
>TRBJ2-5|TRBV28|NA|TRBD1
CASRLVGTEETQYF
TGTGCCAGCAGGCTAGTCGGGACAGAAGAGACCCAGTACTTC
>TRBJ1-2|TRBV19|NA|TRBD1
CASRGDRERFGYTF
TGTGCCAGTAGGGGGGACAGGGAAAGGTTTGGCTACACCTTC
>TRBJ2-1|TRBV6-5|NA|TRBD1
CASSYSQGAYEQFF
TGTGCCAGCAGTTACTCTCAGGGGGCATATGAGCAGTTCTTC
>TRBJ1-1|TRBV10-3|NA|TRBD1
CAIRPNQGERENTEAFF
TGTGCCATCAGACCCAATCAGGGGGAGCGGGAGAACACTGAAGCTTTCTTT